This T cell receptor (beta chain) was sequenced in a study of patients and donors after allogeneic stem cell transplantation. TCRdb recomputed calls from the RT-PCR reads with MiXCR, one row per CDR3 protein. The sample carries 28,000 or so distinct CDR3 sequences, nearly 7% recorded once. CDR1 is LGHNA and CDR2 is YSLEER in the germline V gene. The CDR3 consists of 18 residues. Trimming took off 0 bases at V and 0 bases at J, with 17 bases between the two ends. The rearrangement links TRBV4-3 to TRBJ1-1; weak D call: TRBD1 (5 bases). This receptor was identified in a human donor who was either an allogeneic HSCT recipient or a stem cell or donor lymphocyte infusion donor (not recorded which). It is not recorded whose cells these are; they may come from a transplant donor. Source material: blood, either unsorted or a sorted T cell fraction (not recorded which). In DNA, the CDR3 is TGCGCCAGCAGCCAAGATCCCGGGCCCTGGGGCCTGAACACTGAAGCTTTCTTT. Amino acid sequence: CASSQDPGPWGLNTEAFF.